The 12 T cell receptor beta chains listed next were all sequenced from one sample in a study of blood T cell repertoires in COVID-19. Repertoires were generated with immunoSEQ multiplex PCR, while TCRdb's copy carries only in-frame clones and drops some. Among roughly 320,000 clones listed, about 90% were seen once. What was sequenced was peripheral blood. These receptors all stem from a woman in her 30s with COVID-19, enrolled during active disease.

This clone was found once. The rearrangement links TRBV18 to TRBJ2-2; TRBD1 matches at 11 bases. Looked up from germline, CDR1 is KGHSH and CDR2 is LQKENI. The trim removed 9 bases at V and 6 bases at J, leaving 6 bases unmatched. CDR3 size: 14 residues. CDR3 in DNA: TGTGCCAGTTCAACGGGACAGGGGGCCGGGGAGCTGTTTTTT. As protein: CASSTGQGAGELFF.

This clone has only a few counts. This chain connects TRBV2 to TRBJ2-3, with D perhaps TRBD1 (7 bases). This CDR3 is built from 14 residues. V was clipped by 9 bases and J by 3 bases, with 16 bases between them. Germline-derived CDR1 and CDR2 are SNHLY and FYNNEI. The CDR3 spells CASSGGWRTDTQYF. CDR3 nucleotide sequence: TGTGCCAGTTCAGGGGGGTGGAGGACAGATACGCAGTATTTT.

The chain carries TRBV12-1 and TRBJ1-2; the D call TRBD1 from the table was never checked on the DNA. TRBV12-1 is a documented pseudogene. CDR3 length: 14 residues. CDR3 DNA: TGTGCCAGCAGCTTTGTCAGGGGCGAGGGTGGCTACACCTTC. Translating it yields CASSFVRGEGGYTF.

This chain joins TRBV7-9 and TRBJ1-1; possible D gene TRBD1, 6 bases. Germline lookup yields CDR1 SEHNR and CDR2 FQNEAQ (reference sequence). The CDR3 runs 15 residues. V was pared by 2 bases and J by 3 bases, with 13 bases between. The CDR3 spells CASSLYLGAHTEAFF. CDR3 coding DNA: TGTGCCAGCAGCTTATATTTGGGGGCTCACACTGAAGCTTTCTTT.

This sequence joins TRBV5-4 and TRBJ1-5; the D gene is possibly TRBD1 (5 bases). The CDR3 covers 12 residues. Germline V gene data show CDR1 as SGHNT and CDR2 as YYREEE (reference sequence). The V end lost 2 bases, the J end lost 6 bases, and 6 bases lay between the germline ends. The CDR3 DNA follows: TGTGCCAGCAGCTTTAGGGGTCAGCCCCAGCATTTT. It specifies CASSFRGQPQHF.

The chain links TRBV2 to TRBJ2-2; a weak D match, TRBD2 (6 bases). Between the trimmed V and J ends, which lost 9 bases and 4 bases, there was a span of 12 bases. Germline CDR1 SNHLY, CDR2 FYNNEI. The CDR3 covers 13 residues. The CDR3: CARSREVTGELFF. The DNA for the CDR3 is TGTGCCAGGAGCAGGGAGGTCACCGGGGAGCTGTTTTTT.

The gene calls are TRBV7-3 and TRBJ1-5; D gene uncertain. CDR1 and CDR2 from the germline V gene are SGHTA and FQGTGA. The CDR3 has 16 amino acids. V was pared by 3 bases and J by 1 base, with 13 bases between. CDR3 protein: CASSLRHFWSNQPQHF. In DNA, the CDR3 is TGTGCCAGCAGCTTGCGACACTTCTGGAGCAATCAGCCCCAGCATTTT.

This clone has only one observation. The chain employs TRBV7-2 and TRBJ2-7; TRBD1 agrees at 9 bases. After removal of 7 bases from V and 3 bases from J, the junction contained 4 bases not matched to a gene. The germline V gene encodes CDR1 SGHTA and CDR2 FQGNSA. This CDR3 comprises 13 residues. The CDR3 protein is CASKGTGNYEQYF. CDR3 sequence (DNA): TGTGCCAGCAAAGGGACAGGGAACTACGAGCAGTACTTC. Based on the CDR3 plus reference TRBV7-2 and TRBJ2-7, the full variable domain is GAGVSQSPSNKVTEKGKDVELRCDPISGHTALYWYRQSLGQGLEFLIYFQGNSAPDKSGLPSDRFSAERTGGSVSTLTIQRTQQEDSAVYLCASKGTGNYEQYFGPGTRLTVT.

The chain couples TRBV30 to TRBJ1-5; 9 bases align to TRBD1. CDR3 length: 15 amino acids. Losses at the gene ends were 1 base for V and 7 bases for J; bases not matched to a gene: 8. The germline gives CDR1 GTSNPN, CDR2 SVGIG (reference sequence). This CDR3 is CAWSGGWTGVQPQHF. DNA for the CDR3: TGTGCCTGGAGTGGGGGATGGACAGGGGTGCAGCCCCAGCATTTT.

The chain couples TRBV3-1 (or the pseudogene TRBV3-2) to TRBJ2-2; 10 bases line up with TRBD1. The junction had 8 bases not matched to a gene; V was cut back by 6 bases and J by 4 bases. The CDR3 runs to 16 residues. Germline V CDR1 and CDR2: LGHDT, YNNKEL (reference sequence). The CDR3 loop reads CASSREGQGFTGELFF. The CDR3 DNA sequence: TGTGCCAGCAGTCGAGAGGGACAGGGGTTCACCGGGGAGCTGTTTTTT.

This CDR3 is CASSKDRGRTEAFF. The DNA of the CDR3 is TGTGCCAGCAGCAAGGACAGGGGGCGGACTGAAGCTTTCTTT. The gene calls are TRBV7-2 and TRBJ1-1; 11 nucleotides align to TRBD1. This CDR3 is 14 amino acids long. V shed 5 bases and J 5 bases; nucleotides not matched to a gene: 4. Germline lookup yields CDR1 SGHTA and CDR2 FQGNSA.

This chain joins TRBV7-2 and TRBJ1-2, with TRBD1 identical over 9 bases. The germline gives CDR1 SGHTA, CDR2 FQGNSA. V was clipped by 4 bases and J by 7 bases; unmatched bases: 10. This CDR3 is built from 15 residues. CDR3 coding DNA: TGTGCCAGCAGCTCCCGGGGACAGGGAAGAGGTGGCTACACCTTC. As protein: CASSSRGQGRGGYTF.